This is a list of T cell receptor beta chains from one sample in a study of blood T cell repertoires in COVID-19. Here immunoSEQ multiplex PCR was the method, and the copy in TCRdb shows in-frame clones only, minus some. The sample includes 350,000 to 400,000 clones, 86% of them seen just once. Material: peripheral blood. The receptors shown here come from a woman in her sixties or seventies with COVID-19, enrolled during active disease. CDR3s include the opening cysteine and the closing phenylalanine or tryptophan. D genes are given only for firm matches. Clone size is given for some rows only: seen once, a few or many times, or a class if the clone is expanded.

>TRBJ2-1|TRBV4-3|17|.|.
TGCGCCAGCAGCCAAGATCTGAGGACACACGCTTACAATGAGCAGTTCTTC
CASSQDLRTHAYNEQFF
>TRBJ1-6|TRBV7-8|15|TRBD1|.
TGTGCCAGCAGCGCCTCGGGACAGGGAAACGGACCCCTCCACTTT
CASSASGQGNGPLHF
>TRBJ2-3|TRBV5-1|15|.|.
TGCGCCAGCAGCTTGGCTCAACCAGGGGACGATACGCAGTATTTT
CASSLAQPGDDTQYF
>TRBJ1-1|TRBV11-2|13|TRBD1|few
TGTGCCAGCAGCTTGACAGGGAGGAGTATGGCTTTCTTT
CASSLTGRSMAFF
>TRBJ2-2|TRBV7-3|17|.|.
TGTGCCAGCAGCCCCTATCGGGGGGCATCGAACACCGGGGAGCTGTTTTTT
CASSPYRGASNTGELFF
>TRBJ2-5|TRBV30|12|.|once
TGTGCCTGGGGACGGGACCAAGAGACCCAGTACTTC
CAWGRDQETQYF
>TRBJ2-5|TRBV5-4|14|.|once
TGTGCCAGCAGCTTGAGGGACTCCAAAGAGACCCAGTACTTC
CASSLRDSKETQYF
>TRBJ1-3|TRBV6-1|18|TRBD1|.
TGTGCCAGCAGTGATAAGCCCCCCGGACAGGGAGGCGGAAACACCATATATTTT
CASSDKPPGQGGGNTIYF
>TRBJ1-3|TRBV3-1/TRBV3-2|15|.|.
TGTGCCAGCAGCCAAGTAGGGGGCTCTGGAAACACCATATATTTT
CASSQVGGSGNTIYF
>TRBJ2-7|TRBV7-9|12|TRBD1|once
TGTGCCAGCAGCTTCACAGGGGACGAGCAGTACTTC
CASSFTGDEQYF
>TRBJ2-5|TRBV12-5|11|.|.
TGTGCTAGTGGTTTCGGAGAGACCCAGTACTTC
CASGFGETQYF
>TRBJ2-3|TRBV7-9|14|.|.
TGTGCCAGCAGCTTCGGGACTTTTGGAGATACGCAGTATTTT
CASSFGTFGDTQYF
>TRBJ1-2|TRBV4-3|15|.|.
TGCGCCAGCAGCCCTCGGACAGCCCAGAGGGATGGCTACACCTTC
CASSPRTAQRDGYTF
>TRBJ1-2|TRBV5-1|16|TRBD1|.
TGCGCCAGTACCCTAGGGACAGGGGGTGCAAACTATGGCTACACCTTC
CASTLGTGGANYGYTF
>TRBJ1-4|TRBV4-2|12|.|.
TGTGCCAGCAGCCAAAATAGAGAAAAACTGTTTTTT
CASSQNREKLFF
>TRBJ1-5|TRBV2|14|.|.
TGTGCCAGCAGTGACGTTCAGGGAAACCAGCCCCAGCATTTT
CASSDVQGNQPQHF
>TRBJ2-3|TRBV29-1|14|TRBD2|.
TGCAGCGTATCGGGGGGGATTAGCACAGATACGCAGTATTTT
CSVSGGISTDTQYF
>TRBJ2-7|TRBV5-1|14|.|.
TGCGCCAGCAGCACCAAACTCGGGACTTACGAGCAGTACTTC
CASSTKLGTYEQYF
>TRBJ1-4|TRBV4-1|16|.|few
TGCGCCAGCAGCCAAGGTACGGGTCCAACTAATGAAAAACTGTTTTTT
CASSQGTGPTNEKLFF
>TRBJ1-1|TRBV18|14|TRBD1|.
TGTGCCAGCTCAACGACAGGGATGAACACTGAAGCTTTCTTT
CASSTTGMNTEAFF
>TRBJ2-3|TRBV2|14|TRBD2|.
TGTGCCAGCAGGGTAGCGGGGAGCACAGATACGCAGTATTTT
CASRVAGSTDTQYF
>TRBJ2-1|TRBV7-2|16|TRBD2|once
TGTGCCAGCAGCTTAGGGGGGACTAGCGGGGCCGATGAGCAGTTCTTC
CASSLGGTSGADEQFF
>TRBJ2-7|TRBV6-5|13|TRBD1|.
TGTGCCAGCAGAACTGGACAGGGAGGCGAGCAGTACTTC
CASRTGQGGEQYF
>TRBJ1-6|TRBV7-6|16|.|.
TGTGCCAGCAGCTTAGAGTCAGGGGCCTATAATTCACCCCTCCACTTT
CASSLESGAYNSPLHF
>TRBJ1-2|TRBV7-2|14|.|.
TGTGCCAGCAGCTTAGCAGGTGGGGCCGGTGGCTACACCTTC
CASSLAGGAGGYTF
>TRBJ2-4|TRBV6-5|12|.|.
TGTGCCAGCACCCTACAGAGAAACATTCAGTACTTC
CASTLQRNIQYF
>TRBJ1-2|TRBV7-9|14|.|.
TGTGCCAGCAGCGAGAGGGAGGGCGACTATGGCTACACCTTC
CASSEREGDYGYTF
>TRBJ1-4|TRBV7-9|14|TRBD1|once
TGTGCCAGCAGCTTAGCGGGACAGAGAGAAAAACTGTTTTTT
CASSLAGQREKLFF
>TRBJ2-3|TRBV18|16|.|once
TGTGCCAGCTCACGGGGCATAAACGTCGAGACAGATACGCAGTATTTT
CASSRGINVETDTQYF
>TRBJ1-5|TRBV29-1|13|.|.
TGCAGCGTTGTAGCAGGAGGGAATCAGCCCCAGCATTTT
CSVVAGGNQPQHF
>TRBJ2-7|TRBV19|13|.|.
TGTGCCAGTAGTACCCACAACGTGGACGAGCAGTACTTC
CASSTHNVDEQYF
>TRBJ2-2|TRBV11-3|15|TRBD2|.
TGTGCCAGCGGACGGGGGGGCCCGGACACCGGGGAGCTGTTTTTT
CASGRGGPDTGELFF
>TRBJ1-1|TRBV10-1|15|TRBD1|.
TGCGCCAGCAGGGAGACCCGGGACAGTCGGACTGAAGCTTTCTTT
CASRETRDSRTEAFF
>TRBJ2-5|TRBV3-1/TRBV3-2|16|TRBD2|.
TGTGCCAGCAGCCAAGATATAGCGGGGGGGCAAGAGACCCAGTACTTC
CASSQDIAGGQETQYF